The 3 T cell receptor beta chains below were found in one sample sequenced in a study of T-cell memory formation after mild COVID-19 (dated by TCRdb to the early 2020s). The library was obtained by 5' RACE. Reads for this sample came from an Illumina NovaSeq 6000. TCRdb redid the processing of the public reads, applying fastp at Q25 and MiXCR, and retained in-frame beta chains. Under each unique CDR3 protein, matching rows form one entry showing the most common genes and DNA. The sample data list 300,000 to 350,000 distinct CDR3 sequences, and about an eighth of these were observed just once. The ten largest clonotypes hold about a fifth of the sample. Sequences were obtained from PBMCs or a T cell subset sorted from them (not recorded which). All receptors come from a man younger than 30 who had mild COVID-19 (a few samples of this study predate the infection). The sample titles of this study are shuffled in the database, so cell type and time point are left out; the donor was told from shared clones.

CDR3 sequence reads: CASSQGGTSGAQFF. CDR3 DNA sequence: TGCGCCAGCAGCCAAGGGGGGACTAGCGGGGCCCAGTTCTTC. The chain recombines TRBV4-3 with TRBJ2-1; 13 bases align to TRBD2. J lost 13 bases, V lost 1 base, and 4 bases had no gene match. The germline CDR1 and CDR2 sequences are LGHNA and YSLEER. The CDR3 sequence is 14 residues long.

The chain links TRBV18 to TRBJ2-7, with D unresolved. V dropped 2 bases and J dropped 2 bases, with 7 bases sitting between them. The CDR3 totals 13 residues. Germline CDR1 and CDR2: KGHSH and LQKENI. Here the CDR3 reads CASSPGDPYEQYV. The CDR3 coding sequence is TGTGCCAGCTCACCAGGGGATCCCTACGAGCAGTACGTC.

The chain joins TRBV28 to TRBJ2-7; perhaps TRBD2 as D (5 bases). Trimming took 5 bases from V and 3 from J, leaving 8 bases between them. The CDR3 is 12 residues long. Germline V gene sequence: CDR1 MDHEN, CDR2 SYDVKM. DNA of the CDR3: TGTGCCAGCAGTGGGAGCGGCTACGAGCAGTACGTC. This codes for CASSGSGYEQYV.